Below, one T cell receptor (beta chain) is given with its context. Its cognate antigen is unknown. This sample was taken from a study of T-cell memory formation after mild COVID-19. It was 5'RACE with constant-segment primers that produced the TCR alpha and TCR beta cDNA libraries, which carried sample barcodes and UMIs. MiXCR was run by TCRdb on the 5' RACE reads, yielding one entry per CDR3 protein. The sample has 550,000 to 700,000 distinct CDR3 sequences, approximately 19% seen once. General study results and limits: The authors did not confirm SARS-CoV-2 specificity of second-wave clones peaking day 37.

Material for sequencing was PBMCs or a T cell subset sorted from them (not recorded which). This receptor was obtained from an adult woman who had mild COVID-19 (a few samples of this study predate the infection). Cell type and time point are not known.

CDR3 sequence: CASSQDLGTATDTQYF. The CDR3 DNA reads TGTGCCAGCAGCCAAGATTTGGGGACTGCCACAGATACGCAGTATTTT. The gene calls are TRBV4-2 and TRBJ2-3; TRBD2 is a possible D gene (6 bases). The CDR3 runs 16 residues. Trimming pared 0 bases from V and 2 bases from J, leaving 12 bases between. Germline assignment: CDR1 LGHNA and CDR2 YNFKEQ.